The clone carrying this T cell receptor beta chain was observed at least ten times. Its matching antigen is unknown. This entry belongs to a study of early T cells in non-severe SARS-CoV-2 infection. On the study more broadly: With bulk RNA from unsorted whole blood as input, sequencing yielded unpaired chains.

The CDR3 runs to 15 residues. Germline trimming cut 1 base from V and 5 bases from J; bases unmatched to any gene: 3. The V gene's germline CDR1 is SGHTA and CDR2 FQGNSA. In the library, individual cDNA molecules carried attached unique molecular identifiers. Using its own MiXCR run on the 5' RACE reads, TCRdb lists one record per CDR3 protein. Here the sample spans about 26,000 distinct CDR3 sequences, roughly 4.1% being singletons. Study outcomes and limitations: Using VDJdb, the matching emphasized anti-spike CD8 responses while missing private and CD4 specificities.

The source is an adult who was a healthcare worker with PCR-confirmed SARS-CoV-2 infection or an uninfected control (not recorded which). The chain recombines TRBV7-2 with TRBJ2-3, with TRBD2 matching 10 bases. The sequenced material came from whole blood. CDR3 in DNA: TGTGCCAGCAGCTTAGTGTCTAGCGGGGGAGATACGCAGTATTTT. This codes for CASSLVSSGGDTQYF.